This TCR beta chain was documented in a study of beta chain features in type 1 diabetes. Overall study results and limits: Shorter TCRB CDR3s, moderately but significantly so, marked every one of the four CD4+ subsets in Type 1 diabetes patients. Patients with type 1 diabetes carried fewer insertions and had more deletions at their VDJ junctions. For patients, the naive, central memory and Treg TCRB repertoires appeared more alike than for healthy donors. Patients and controls would be equally affected if PCR favored shorter templates.

Every isolated RNA sample was fully reverse transcribed, so sequencing captured expressed TCRB transcripts. The table came from immunoSEQ multiplex PCR; TCRdb's copy has only in-frame clones and leaves some out. This table has about 700,000 clones, over 10% appearing once. Details on this clone: Its antigen is still unknown.

The CDR3 totals 15 residues. Trimming shortened V by 2 bases and J by 5 bases, and 13 bases separated the two germline ends. The germline gives CDR1 MNHEY, CDR2 SVGAGI. Sequencing input: naive CD4+ T cells from blood. The chain joins TRBV6-5 to TRBJ2-1; TRBD1 might be the D (5 bases). This TCR derives from a man between 18 and 29 years old with type 1 diabetes. This CDR3 is CASSYVQGKNNEQFF. DNA for the CDR3: TGTGCCAGCAGTTACGTCCAGGGTAAGAACAATGAGCAGTTCTTC.